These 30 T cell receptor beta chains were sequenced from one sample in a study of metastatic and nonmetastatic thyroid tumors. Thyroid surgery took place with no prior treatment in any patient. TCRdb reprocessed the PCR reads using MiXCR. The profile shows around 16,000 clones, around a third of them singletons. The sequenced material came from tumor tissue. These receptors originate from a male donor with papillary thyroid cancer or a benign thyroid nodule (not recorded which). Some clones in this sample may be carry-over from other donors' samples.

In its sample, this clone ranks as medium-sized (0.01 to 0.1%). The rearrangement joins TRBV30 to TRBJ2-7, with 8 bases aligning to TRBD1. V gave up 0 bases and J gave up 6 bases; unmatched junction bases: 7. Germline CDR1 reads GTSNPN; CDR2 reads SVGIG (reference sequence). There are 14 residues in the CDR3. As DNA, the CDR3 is TGTGCCTGGAGTGTAGGACAGGGTTATTTCGAGCAGTACTTC. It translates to CAWSVGQGYFEQYF.

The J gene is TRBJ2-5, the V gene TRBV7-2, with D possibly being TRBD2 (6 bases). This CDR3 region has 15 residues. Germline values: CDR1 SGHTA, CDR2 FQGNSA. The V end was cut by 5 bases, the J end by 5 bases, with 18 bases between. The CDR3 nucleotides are TGTGCCAGCAGCCTGTCAGGAGGGCCGGAGGAGACCCAGTACTTC. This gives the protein CASSLSGGPEETQYF. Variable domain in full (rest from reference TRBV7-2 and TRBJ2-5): GAGVSQSPSNKVTEKGKDVELRCDPISGHTALYWYRQSLGQGLEFLIYFQGNSAPDKSGLPSDRFSAERTGGSVSTLTIQRTQQEDSAVYLCASSLSGGPEETQYFGPGTRLLVL.

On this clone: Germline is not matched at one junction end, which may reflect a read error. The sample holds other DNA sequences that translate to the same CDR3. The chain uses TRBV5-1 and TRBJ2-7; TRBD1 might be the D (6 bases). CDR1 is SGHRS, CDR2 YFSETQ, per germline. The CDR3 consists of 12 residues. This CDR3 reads CASSPGTYEQYF. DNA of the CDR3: TGTGCCAGCAGCCCGGGGACATACGAGCAGTACTTC.

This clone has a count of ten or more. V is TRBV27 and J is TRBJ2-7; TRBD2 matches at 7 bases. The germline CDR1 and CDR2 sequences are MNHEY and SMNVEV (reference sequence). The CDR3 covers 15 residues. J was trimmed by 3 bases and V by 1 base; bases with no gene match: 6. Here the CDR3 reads CASSLYGGLGYEQYF. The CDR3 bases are TGTGCCAGCAGTTTATACGGGGGGTTGGGCTACGAGCAGTACTTC.

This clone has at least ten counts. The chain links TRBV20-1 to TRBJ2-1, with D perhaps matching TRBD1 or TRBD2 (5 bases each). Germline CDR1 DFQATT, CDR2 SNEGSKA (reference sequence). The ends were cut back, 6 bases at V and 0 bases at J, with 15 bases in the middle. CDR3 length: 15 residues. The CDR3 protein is CSARGSASSYNEQFF. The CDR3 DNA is TGCAGTGCGAGGGGTAGCGCTAGCTCCTACAATGAGCAGTTCTTC.

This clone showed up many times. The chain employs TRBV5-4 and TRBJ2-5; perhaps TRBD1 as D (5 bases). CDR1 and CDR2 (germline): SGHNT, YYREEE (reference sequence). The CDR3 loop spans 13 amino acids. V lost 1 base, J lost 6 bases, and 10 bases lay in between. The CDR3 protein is CASSLYQGQTQYF. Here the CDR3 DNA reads TGTGCCAGCAGCTTGTATCAGGGTCAGACCCAGTACTTC.

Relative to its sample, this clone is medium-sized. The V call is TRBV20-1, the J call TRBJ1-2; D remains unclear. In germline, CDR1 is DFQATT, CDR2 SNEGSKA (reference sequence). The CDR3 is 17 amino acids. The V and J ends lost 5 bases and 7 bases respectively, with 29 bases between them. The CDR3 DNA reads TGCAGTGCTCCAAATGATCTTCACGAGGGCTGGATTGGTGGCTACACCTTC. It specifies CSAPNDLHEGWIGGYTF.

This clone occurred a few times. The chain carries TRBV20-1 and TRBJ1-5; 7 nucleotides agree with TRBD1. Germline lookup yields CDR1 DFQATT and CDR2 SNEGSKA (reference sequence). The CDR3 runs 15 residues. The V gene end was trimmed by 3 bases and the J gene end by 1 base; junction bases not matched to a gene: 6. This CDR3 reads CSASRLGQSNQPQHF. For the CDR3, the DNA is TGCAGTGCTAGTCGGTTGGGACAGAGCAATCAGCCCCAGCATTTT.

This CDR3 is CASSQVDGVTGYTF. The CDR3 DNA follows: TGCGCCAGCAGCCAAGTAGATGGGGTTACGGGCTACACCTTC. The J gene is TRBJ1-2, the V gene TRBV4-3; D gene uncertain. The CDR3 is 14 amino acids. Deletions cut 1 base from V and 8 bases from J, with 14 bases between. Looked up from germline, CDR1 is LGHNA and CDR2 is YSLEER.

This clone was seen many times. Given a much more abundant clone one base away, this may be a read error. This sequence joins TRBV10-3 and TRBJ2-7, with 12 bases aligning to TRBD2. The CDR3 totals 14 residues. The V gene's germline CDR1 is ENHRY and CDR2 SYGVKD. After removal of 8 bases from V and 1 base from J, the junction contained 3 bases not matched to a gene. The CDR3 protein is CAIPGLAGSYEQYF. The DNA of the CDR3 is TGTGCCATCCCAGGACTAGCGGGGTCCTACGAGCAGTACTTC.

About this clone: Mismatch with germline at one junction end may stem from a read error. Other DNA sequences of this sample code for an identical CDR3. This chain's CDR3 is CATSRAGVTGELFF. The CDR3 DNA reads as TGTGCCACCAGCAGAGCTGGGGTCACCGGTGAGCTTTTTTTT. V usage is TRBV15 and J usage is TRBJ2-2, with unresolved D. Per germline, CDR1 LNHNV and CDR2 YYDKDF (reference sequence). The CDR3 has 14 residues.

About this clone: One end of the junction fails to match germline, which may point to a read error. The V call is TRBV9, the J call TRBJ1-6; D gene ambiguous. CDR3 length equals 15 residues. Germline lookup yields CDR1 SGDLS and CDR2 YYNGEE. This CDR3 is CASSATGEKNSTLHF. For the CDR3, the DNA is TGTGCCAGCAGCGCCACTGGGGAGAAGAATTCAACCCTCCACTTT.

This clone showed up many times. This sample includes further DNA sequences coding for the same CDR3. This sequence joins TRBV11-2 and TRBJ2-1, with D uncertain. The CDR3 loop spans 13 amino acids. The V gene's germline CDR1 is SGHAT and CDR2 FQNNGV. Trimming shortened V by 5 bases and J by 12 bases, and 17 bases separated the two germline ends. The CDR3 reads CASSPGTARWQFF. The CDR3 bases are TGTGCCAGCAGCCCCGGAACGGCCAGATGGCAGTTCTTC.

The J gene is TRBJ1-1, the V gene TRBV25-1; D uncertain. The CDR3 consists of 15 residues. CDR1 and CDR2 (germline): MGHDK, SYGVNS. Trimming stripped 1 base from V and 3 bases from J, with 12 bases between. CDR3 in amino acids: CASSESRGPDTEAFF. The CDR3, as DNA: TGTGCCAGCAGTGAATCCAGAGGGCCCGACACTGAAGCTTTCTTT.

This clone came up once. CDR3 sequence: CSALRTSGTEQYF. CDR3 DNA sequence: TGCAGTGCTTTACGGACTAGCGGGACCGAGCAGTACTTC. This chain joins TRBV20-1 and TRBJ2-7; 12 bases align to TRBD2. V lost 5 bases to trimming and J lost 6 bases; unmatched junction nucleotides: 5. Germline CDR1 and CDR2: DFQATT and SNEGSKA (reference sequence). This CDR3 is 13 amino acids long.

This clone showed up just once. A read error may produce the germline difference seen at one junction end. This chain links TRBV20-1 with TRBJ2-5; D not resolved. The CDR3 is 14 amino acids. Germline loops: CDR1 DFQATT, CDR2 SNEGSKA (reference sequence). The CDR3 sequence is CSAREQPRRATQSF. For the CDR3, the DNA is TGCAGTGCTAGAGAGCAACCACGTCGTGCGACCCAGTCCTTC.

Here the CDR3 reads CSARPSPDRGGTEAFF. CDR3 DNA sequence: TGCAGTGCTAGACCTTCCCCGGACAGGGGAGGCACTGAAGCTTTCTTT. This chain uses TRBV20-1 with TRBJ1-1, with 9 bases fitting TRBD1. CDR1 and CDR2 from the germline V gene are DFQATT and SNEGSKA (reference sequence). The CDR3 is 16 residues long. Trimming took 2 bases from V and 4 from J; bases not matched to a gene: 11.

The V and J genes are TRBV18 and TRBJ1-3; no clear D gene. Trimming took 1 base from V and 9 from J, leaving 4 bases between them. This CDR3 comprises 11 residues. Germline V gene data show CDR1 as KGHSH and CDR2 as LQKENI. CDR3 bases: TGTGCCAGCTCACCACGAGGCACCATATATTTT. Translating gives CASSPRGTIYF.

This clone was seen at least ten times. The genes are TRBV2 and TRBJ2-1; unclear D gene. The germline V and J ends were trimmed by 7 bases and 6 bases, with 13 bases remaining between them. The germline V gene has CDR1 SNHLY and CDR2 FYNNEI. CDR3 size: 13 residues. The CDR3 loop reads CASTQGWGNEQFF. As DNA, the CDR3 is TGTGCCAGCACCCAAGGTTGGGGCAATGAGCAGTTCTTC.

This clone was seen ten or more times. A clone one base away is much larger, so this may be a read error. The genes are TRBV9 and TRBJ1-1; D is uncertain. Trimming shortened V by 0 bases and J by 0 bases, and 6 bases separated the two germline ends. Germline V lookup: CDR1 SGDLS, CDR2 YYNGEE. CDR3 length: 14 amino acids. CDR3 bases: TGTGCCAGCAGCGTAGGTATAGTGAACACTGAAGCTTTCTTT. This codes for CASSVGIVNTEAFF.

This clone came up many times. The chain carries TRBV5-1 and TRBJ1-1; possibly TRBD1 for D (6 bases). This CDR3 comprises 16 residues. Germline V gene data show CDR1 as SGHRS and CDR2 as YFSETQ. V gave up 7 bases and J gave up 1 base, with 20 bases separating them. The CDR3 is CASFPVGGPGNTEAFF. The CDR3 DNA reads TGCGCCAGCTTCCCTGTCGGGGGGCCGGGGAACACTGAAGCTTTCTTT.

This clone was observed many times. This chain's CDR3 is CASSQGSGGIVWAQYF. The CDR3 DNA reads as TGCGCCAGCAGCCAAGGTAGCGGGGGGATTGTTTGGGCGCAGTATTTT. V gene TRBV4-1 combines with J gene TRBJ2-3; the match to TRBD2 covers 10 bases. Germline trimming cut 1 base from V and 10 bases from J; bases unmatched to any gene: 11. The CDR3 length is 16 residues. Per the germline V gene, CDR1 is MGHRA and CDR2 is YSYEKL.

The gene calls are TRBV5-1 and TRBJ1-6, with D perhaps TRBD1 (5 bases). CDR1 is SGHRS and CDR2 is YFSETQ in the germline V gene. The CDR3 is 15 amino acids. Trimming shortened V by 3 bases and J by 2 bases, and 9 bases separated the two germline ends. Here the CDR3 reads CASSWQGPYNSPLHF. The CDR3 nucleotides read TGCGCCAGCAGCTGGCAGGGCCCCTATAATTCACCCCTCCACTTT.

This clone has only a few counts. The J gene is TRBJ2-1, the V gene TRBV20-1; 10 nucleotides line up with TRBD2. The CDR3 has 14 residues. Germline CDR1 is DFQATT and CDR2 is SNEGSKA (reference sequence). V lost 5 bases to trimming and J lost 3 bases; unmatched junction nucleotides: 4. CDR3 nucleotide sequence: TGCAGTGCTGAACTAGCGGGGAGCTACAATGAGCAGTTCTTC. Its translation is CSAELAGSYNEQFF.

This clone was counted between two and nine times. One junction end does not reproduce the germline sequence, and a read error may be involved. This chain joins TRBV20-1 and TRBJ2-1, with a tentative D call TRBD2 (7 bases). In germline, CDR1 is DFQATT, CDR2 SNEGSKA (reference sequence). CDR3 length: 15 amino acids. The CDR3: CSALRLEGGPNEKFF. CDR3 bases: TGCAGTGCCCTGAGACTAGAGGGGGGGCCAAATGAGAAGTTCTTC.

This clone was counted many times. In nucleotides, the CDR3 is TGTGCCAGCAGCGTAGCTCGTGGACTCACATACAATGAGCAGTTCTTC. Translating gives CASSVARGLTYNEQFF. The chain is built from TRBV9 and TRBJ2-1; possibly TRBD2 for D (5 bases). Between the trimmed V and J ends, which lost 0 bases and 4 bases, there was a span of 14 bases. CDR3 length equals 16 residues. The germline gives CDR1 SGDLS, CDR2 YYNGEE. The full variable domain, with the rest looked up from reference TRBV9 and TRBJ2-1, is DSGVTQTPKHLITATGQRVTLRCSPRSGDLSVYWYQQSLDQGLQFLIQYYNGEERAKGNILERFSAQQFPDLHSELNLSSLELGDSALYFCASSVARGLTYNEQFFGPGTRLTVL.

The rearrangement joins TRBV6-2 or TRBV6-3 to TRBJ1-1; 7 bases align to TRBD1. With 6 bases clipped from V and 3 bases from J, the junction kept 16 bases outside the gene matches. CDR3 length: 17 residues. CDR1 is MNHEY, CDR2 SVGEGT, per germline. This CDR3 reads CASSAGAGTVAHTEAFF. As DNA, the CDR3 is TGTGCCAGCAGCGCCGGCGCCGGGACAGTGGCCCACACTGAAGCTTTCTTT.

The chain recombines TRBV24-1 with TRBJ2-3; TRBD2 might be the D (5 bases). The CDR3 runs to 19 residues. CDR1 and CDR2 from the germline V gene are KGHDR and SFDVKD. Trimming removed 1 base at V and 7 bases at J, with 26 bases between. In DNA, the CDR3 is TGTGCCACCAGTGATTTTTACGGGTCCGGACTGCTCGCTGCATATACGCAGTATTTT. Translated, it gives CATSDFYGSGLLAAYTQYF.

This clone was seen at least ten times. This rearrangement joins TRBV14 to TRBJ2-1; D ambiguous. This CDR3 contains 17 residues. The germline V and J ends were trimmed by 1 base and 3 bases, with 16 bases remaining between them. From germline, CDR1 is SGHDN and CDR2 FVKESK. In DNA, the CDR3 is TGTGCCAGCAGCCAAGTTAGTCTCTCGGCCCTCTACAATGAGCAGTTCTTC. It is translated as CASSQVSLSALYNEQFF.

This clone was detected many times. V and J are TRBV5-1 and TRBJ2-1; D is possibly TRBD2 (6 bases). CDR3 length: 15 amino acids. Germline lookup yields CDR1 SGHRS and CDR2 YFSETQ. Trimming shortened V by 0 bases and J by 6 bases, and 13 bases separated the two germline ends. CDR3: CASSLAPGVGNEQFF. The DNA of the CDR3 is TGCGCCAGCAGCTTGGCTCCGGGAGTTGGCAATGAGCAGTTCTTC.